A selection of T cell receptor beta chains follows, all from one sample in a study of blood T cell repertoires in COVID-19. Sequencing used immunoSEQ multiplex PCR; TCRdb keeps in-frame clones, though not all of them. The profile shows roughly 250,000 clones, about 87% of them singletons. Sample: peripheral blood. The receptors originated from a man in his sixties who had recovered from COVID-19. CDR3s include the opening cysteine and the closing phenylalanine or tryptophan. Each record gives: D gene, CDR3 length, clone size, V gene, J gene, CDR3 DNA, CDR3 protein. The D gene is left open where the match is weak. Not all rows give a size; the values are once, few, many and, for expanded clones, a class.

D: .; length: 17; size: .; V: TRBV7-2; J: TRBJ2-2; DNA: TGTGCCAGCAGCCTCTCTCTCCGTGCAGCGAACACCGGGGAGCTGTTTTTT; CDR3: CASSLSLRAANTGELFF
D: .; length: 11; size: few; V: TRBV13; J: TRBJ1-1; DNA: TGTGCCAGCAGTCATAACACTGAAGCTTTCTTT; CDR3: CASSHNTEAFF
D: .; length: 16; size: .; V: TRBV29-1; J: TRBJ2-7; DNA: TGCAGCGTTGAAACCGGACGGGCTACTAGCTCCTACGAGCAGTACTTC; CDR3: CSVETGRATSSYEQYF
D: .; length: 14; size: once; V: TRBV13; J: TRBJ2-2; DNA: TGTGCCAGCAGCTTAGGCCACATTGCCGGGGAGCTGTTTTTT; CDR3: CASSLGHIAGELFF
D: TRBD2; length: 15; size: few; V: TRBV6-4; J: TRBJ2-2; DNA: TGTGCCAGCAGTCTGGGACTAGAGGGCACCGGGGAGCTGTTTTTT; CDR3: CASSLGLEGTGELFF
D: .; length: 16; size: .; V: TRBV3-1/TRBV3-2; J: TRBJ1-2; DNA: TGTGCCAGCAGCCCGCCGGGGACACCAGAGAACTATGGCTACACCTTC; CDR3: CASSPPGTPENYGYTF
D: .; length: 13; size: few; V: TRBV7-3; J: TRBJ1-5; DNA: TGTGCCAGCAGCTCCGGAGGCAATCAGCCCCAGCATTTT; CDR3: CASSSGGNQPQHF
D: .; length: 16; size: .; V: TRBV7-8; J: TRBJ1-5; DNA: TGTGCCAGCAGCCGTCCCCGCCGAGGCAGCAATCAGCCCCAGCATTTT; CDR3: CASSRPRRGSNQPQHF
D: .; length: 15; size: .; V: TRBV24-1; J: TRBJ1-4; DNA: TGTGCCACCAGTGATAACAGGGAGGGTAATGAAAAACTGTTTTTT; CDR3: CATSDNREGNEKLFF
D: TRBD1; length: 13; size: .; V: TRBV9; J: TRBJ1-2; DNA: TGTGCCAGCAACCCTCAGGGGGCCGGTGGCTACACCTTC; CDR3: CASNPQGAGGYTF
D: .; length: 16; size: .; V: TRBV15; J: TRBJ1-1; DNA: TGTGCCACCAGCAGAGAGGCGGCCAGCCCGAACACTGAAGCTTTCTTT; CDR3: CATSREAASPNTEAFF
D: .; length: 16; size: .; V: TRBV7-8; J: TRBJ2-4; DNA: TGTGCCAGCACCTTACAGGGATCCTTTGCCAAAAACATTCAGTACTTC; CDR3: CASTLQGSFAKNIQYF
D: .; length: 14; size: few; V: TRBV7-2; J: TRBJ2-2; DNA: TGTGCCAGCAGCCAGCTACAGACCGTCGGGGAGCTGTTTTTT; CDR3: CASSQLQTVGELFF
D: TRBD2; length: 15; size: .; V: TRBV4-2; J: TRBJ2-5; DNA: TGTGCCAGCAGCTCCGCTAGCGGGGATTCGGGGACCCAGTACTTC; CDR3: CASSSASGDSGTQYF
D: .; length: 15; size: few; V: TRBV5-1; J: TRBJ2-5; DNA: TGCGCCAGCAGCCCCTTAGGACCTAGCGAAGAGACCCAGTACTTC; CDR3: CASSPLGPSEETQYF
D: TRBD2; length: 18; size: .; V: TRBV11-2; J: TRBJ2-6; DNA: TGTGCCAGCAGCACCTACCGAGCGGGGGCGATGCCGACCAACGTCCTGACTTTC; CDR3: CASSTYRAGAMPTNVLTF
D: .; length: 16; size: .; V: TRBV7-8; J: TRBJ2-7; DNA: TGTGCCAGCAGCTTAGCCGGACAGATAGAAACCTACGAGCAGTACTTC; CDR3: CASSLAGQIETYEQYF
D: .; length: 13; size: .; V: TRBV19; J: TRBJ2-5; DNA: TGTGCCAGTAGTATCCCCCCGGGGGAGACCCAGTACTTC; CDR3: CASSIPPGETQYF
D: TRBD1; length: 13; size: .; V: TRBV6-5; J: TRBJ1-2; DNA: TGTGCCAGCAGCTACTACAGGGGTGAGGGCTACACCTTC; CDR3: CASSYYRGEGYTF
D: TRBD1; length: 14; size: once; V: TRBV6-5; J: TRBJ1-2; DNA: TGTGCCAGCACAGGACAGGGATACCCCCATGGCTACACCTTC; CDR3: CASTGQGYPHGYTF
D: .; length: 14; size: once; V: TRBV7-9; J: TRBJ1-2; DNA: TGTGCCAGCAGCTTAGGAGGGAACCCGTATGGCTACACCTTC; CDR3: CASSLGGNPYGYTF
D: .; length: 15; size: .; V: TRBV2; J: TRBJ2-2; DNA: TGTGCCAGCAGTGAAGAACAGGGATGGAACGGGGAGCTGTTTTTT; CDR3: CASSEEQGWNGELFF
D: TRBD2; length: 13; size: .; V: TRBV6-5; J: TRBJ2-7; DNA: TGTGCCATCACCGGGACTAGCCTCGGCGAGCAGTACTTC; CDR3: CAITGTSLGEQYF